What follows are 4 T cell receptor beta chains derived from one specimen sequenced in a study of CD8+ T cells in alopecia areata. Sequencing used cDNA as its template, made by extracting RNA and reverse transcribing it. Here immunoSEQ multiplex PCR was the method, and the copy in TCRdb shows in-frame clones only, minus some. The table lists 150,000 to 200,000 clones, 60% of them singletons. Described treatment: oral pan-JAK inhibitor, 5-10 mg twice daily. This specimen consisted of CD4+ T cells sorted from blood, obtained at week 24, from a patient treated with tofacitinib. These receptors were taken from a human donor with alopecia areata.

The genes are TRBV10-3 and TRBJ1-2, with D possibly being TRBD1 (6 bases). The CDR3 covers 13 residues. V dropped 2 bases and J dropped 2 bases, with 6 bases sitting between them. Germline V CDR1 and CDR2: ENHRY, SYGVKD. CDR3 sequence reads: CAISEDRNYGYTF. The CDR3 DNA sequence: TGTGCCATCAGTGAGGACAGGAACTATGGCTACACCTTC.

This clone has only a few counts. In nucleotides, the CDR3 is TGCAGCGTTGCGTCAGGGCGGTACGAGCAGTACTTC. It codes for CSVASGRYEQYF. The chain employs TRBV29-1 and TRBJ2-7; TRBD1 might be the D (5 bases). Trimming left V 4 bases short and J 4 bases short, with 11 bases between. The CDR3 contains 12 residues. Per germline, CDR1 SQVTM and CDR2 ANQGSEA.

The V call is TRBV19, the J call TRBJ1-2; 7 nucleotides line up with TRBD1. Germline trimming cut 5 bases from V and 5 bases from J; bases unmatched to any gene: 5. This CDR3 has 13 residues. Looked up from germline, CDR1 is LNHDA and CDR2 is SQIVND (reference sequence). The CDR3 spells CASSPQGEYGYTF. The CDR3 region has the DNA TGTGCCAGTAGTCCCCAGGGGGAGTATGGCTACACCTTC. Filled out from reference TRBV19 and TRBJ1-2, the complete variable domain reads DGGITQSPKYLFRKEGQNVTLSCEQNLNHDAMYWYRQDPGQGLRLIYYSQIVNDFQKGDIAEGYSVSREKKESFPLTVTSAQKNPTAFYLCASSPQGEYGYTFGSGTRLTVV.

CDR3 DNA sequence: TGCAGTGCTAGGGACATTTATGGCTACACCTTC. Translating it yields CSARDIYGYTF. The gene calls are TRBV20-1 and TRBJ1-2; perhaps TRBD1 as D (5 bases). The germline CDR1 and CDR2 sequences are DFQATT and SNEGSKA (reference sequence). Trimming removed 3 bases from V and 5 bases from J, with 7 bases in between. The CDR3 sequence is 11 residues long.